This entry lists 17 T cell receptor beta chains sequenced from one sample in a study of PD-L1 blockade in urothelial cancer. TCRdb keeps only in-frame clones here, not all; method: immunoSEQ multiplex PCR. The sample contains around 42,000 clones, around 84% of which appear only once. Source: PBMCs, taken around atezolizumab (anti-PD-L1) treatment. The origin of the receptors is a man aged 70-80 years with urothelial cancer.

The chain joins TRBV19 to TRBJ2-1, with 13 nucleotides matching TRBD2. Unmatched junction bases numbered 8, after V lost 5 bases and J lost 10 bases. From germline, CDR1 is LNHDA and CDR2 SQIVND (reference sequence). The CDR3 is 15 residues long. CDR3 sequence (DNA): TGTGCCAGTAGTGTAACTAGCGGGAGGGCCTGGGAGCAGTTCTTC. This translates into CASSVTSGRAWEQFF.

V usage is TRBV28 and J usage is TRBJ2-7, with D uncertain. Trimming removed 3 bases from V and 0 bases from J, with 18 bases in between. This CDR3 has 17 amino acids. The germline gives CDR1 MDHEN, CDR2 SYDVKM. For the CDR3, the DNA is TGTGCCAGCAGTTTTCAAGTTAGAGTCGGTATCTCCTACGAGCAGTACTTC. This encodes CASSFQVRVGISYEQYF. The full variable domain, rest sourced from reference TRBV28 and TRBJ2-7, is DVKVTQSSRYLVKRTGEKVFLECVQDMDHENMFWYRQDPGLGLRLIYFSYDVKMKEKGDIPEGYSVSREKKERFSLILESASTNQTSMYLCASSFQVRVGISYEQYFGPGTRLTVT.

The gene calls are TRBV19 and TRBJ2-7; D is perhaps TRBD2 (5 bases). The CDR3 totals 15 residues. CDR1 LNHDA and CDR2 SQIVND come from the germline V gene (reference sequence). The V and J ends lost 5 bases and 3 bases respectively, with 17 bases between them. The CDR3 nucleotides read TGTGCCAGTAGTCACCTACGGGAAGCGAACTACGAGCAGTACTTC. This sequence encodes CASSHLREANYEQYF.

The chain employs TRBV27 and TRBJ2-3; perhaps TRBD2 as D (6 bases). This CDR3 region has 17 residues. CDR1 and CDR2 from the germline V gene are MNHEY and SMNVEV (reference sequence). The V and J ends lost 5 bases and 0 bases respectively, with 18 bases between them. The CDR3, as DNA: TGTGCCAGCAGTCCCGACCCCCGGGACTTGAGCACAGATACGCAGTATTTT. Amino acid sequence: CASSPDPRDLSTDTQYF.

The chain recombines TRBV9 with TRBJ1-6; D ambiguous. Germline lookup yields CDR1 SGDLS and CDR2 YYNGEE. This CDR3 comprises 13 residues. Trimming cost V 0 bases and J 6 bases, with 4 bases left between them. CDR3 coding DNA: TGTGCCAGCAGCGTAGTCGTTAATTCACCCCTCCACTTT. Translation: CASSVVVNSPLHF.

This chain's CDR3 is CASSLVGGTVGYF. DNA for the CDR3: TGTGCCAGCAGCTTAGTAGGTGGAACAGTTGGGTACTTC. The genes are TRBV7-9 and TRBJ2-5; the D is unclear. Deletions cut 1 base from V and 13 bases from J, with 16 bases between. CDR1 and CDR2 (germline): SEHNR, FQNEAQ (reference sequence). The CDR3 consists of 13 residues.

The chain has TRBV10-3 and TRBJ2-1, with TRBD2 identical over 13 bases. With V trimmed by 4 bases and J by 0 bases, 9 bases remained unmatched. The CDR3 covers 19 residues. Germline V lookup: CDR1 ENHRY, CDR2 SYGVKD. In DNA, the CDR3 is TGTGCCATCAGTGGAAGGACTAGCGGGAGTCGGGACTCCTACAATGAGCAGTTCTTC. This sequence encodes CAISGRTSGSRDSYNEQFF.

The chain is built from TRBV2 and TRBJ2-1, with 7 bases that match TRBD2. V lost 4 bases, J lost 5 bases, and 11 bases stayed unmatched. The CDR3 is made up of 16 amino acids. CDR1 and CDR2 (germline): SNHLY, FYNNEI. The DNA of the CDR3 is TGTGCCAGCAGTGCGGGGCGGGAGCCGGGAAACAATGAGCAGTTCTTC. Residues: CASSAGREPGNNEQFF.

The V and J genes are TRBV11-2 and TRBJ2-3; a possible D gene is TRBD2 (5 bases). V lost 6 bases to trimming and J lost 3 bases, with 16 bases between them. Germline CDR1 is SGHAT and CDR2 is FQNNGV. The CDR3 loop spans 15 amino acids. This CDR3 is CASSAMETITDTQYF. The CDR3, as DNA: TGTGCCAGCAGTGCCATGGAGACTATAACAGATACGCAGTATTTT.

This sequence joins TRBV5-8 and TRBJ2-7; 8 nucleotides align to TRBD2. J gave up 3 bases and V 7 bases, and 9 bases lay outside the gene matches. The CDR3 spans 14 residues. Germline CDR1 is SGHTS and CDR2 is YDEGEE. The CDR3 DNA follows: TGTGCCAGCCTTCCGGGACTAGGCAACTACGAGCAGTACTTC. Translated: CASLPGLGNYEQYF.

The rearrangement uses TRBV5-6 and TRBJ2-1; unclear D gene. This CDR3 is built from 13 residues. Germline V CDR1 and CDR2: SGHDT, YYEEEE. The V end lost 2 bases, the J end lost 6 bases, and 9 bases lay between the germline ends. In DNA, the CDR3 is TGTGCCAGCAGCTTCCCCCCCATCAATGAGCAGTTCTTC. This gives the protein CASSFPPINEQFF.

This clone came up a few times. The chain is built from TRBV5-6 and TRBJ2-7; 8 bases map to TRBD1. Per the germline V gene, CDR1 is SGHDT and CDR2 is YYEEEE. The CDR3 contains 15 residues. Losses at the gene ends were 4 bases for V and 3 bases for J; bases not matched to a gene: 9. The CDR3: CASSIGGTGFYEQYF. CDR3 nucleotides: TGTGCCAGCAGCATTGGGGGGACAGGATTCTACGAGCAGTACTTC.

The chain employs TRBV6-5 and TRBJ2-5; 7 bases line up with TRBD2. The V gene's germline CDR1 is MNHEY and CDR2 SVGAGI. CDR3 length equals 16 residues. J lost 1 base, V lost 0 bases, and 5 bases had no gene match. The CDR3 coding sequence is TGTGCCAGCAGTTACTCGTCAGGGAGGGCCCAAGAGACCCAGTACTTC. It translates to CASSYSSGRAQETQYF.

Here the CDR3 reads CASSYGTGDQPQHF. CDR3 coding DNA: TGTGCCAGCAGCTACGGGACAGGAGATCAGCCCCAGCATTTT. The chain couples TRBV5-6 to TRBJ1-5, with TRBD1 identical over 8 bases. The CDR3 runs to 14 residues. Losses at the gene ends were 3 bases for V and 5 bases for J; bases not matched to a gene: 4. Per germline, CDR1 SGHDT and CDR2 YYEEEE.

The chain links TRBV12-5 to TRBJ1-4; perhaps TRBD1 as D (5 bases). Deletions cut 0 bases from V and 4 bases from J, with 15 bases between. The CDR3 spans 17 residues. Germline V gene lookup returns CDR1 LGHNT and CDR2 FRNRAP. In DNA, the CDR3 is TGTGCTAGTGGTTTGGTGCCTAAGGCGACAGTTAATGAAAAACTGTTTTTT. Its protein is CASGLVPKATVNEKLFF.

V usage is TRBV7-3 and J usage is TRBJ1-3; the D is unclear. The CDR3 covers 14 residues. The V gene's germline CDR1 is SGHTA and CDR2 FQGTGA. The V end was cut by 2 bases, the J end by 0 bases, with 5 bases between. CDR3 bases: TGTGCCAGCAGCTTACAGGACTCTGGAAACACCATATATTTT. Translation gives CASSLQDSGNTIYF.

The chain uses TRBV28 and TRBJ2-7, with 13 bases identical to TRBD2. The germline V gene encodes CDR1 MDHEN and CDR2 SYDVKM. This CDR3 region has 19 residues. Unmatched junction bases numbered 15, after V lost 4 bases and J lost 3 bases. Here the CDR3 reads CASSSLGSGTSGTLYEQYF. The CDR3 DNA is TGTGCCAGCAGTTCCCTGGGGTCGGGGACTAGCGGGACCCTCTACGAGCAGTACTTC.